The present entry profiles one T cell receptor (beta chain) with its context. This sample was taken from a study of cytomegalovirus exposure and HLA in healthy donors. Amplification used 60 Vbeta primers and 13 Jbeta primers. The repertoire was sequenced with immunoSEQ multiplex PCR; TCRdb's copy has only in-frame clones and lacks some. The table has about 160,000 clones, roughly 76% seen once; the top ten hold less than 15%. V lost 0 bases and J 4 bases, leaving 9 bases between the germline ends. Germline CDR1 is LGHNA and CDR2 is YNFKEQ. The CDR3 runs to 15 residues. The sample taken for sequencing was PBMCs. The chain couples TRBV4-2 to TRBJ2-2; D perhaps matches TRBD2 (6 bases). The TCR originated in a woman in her fifties or sixties in good health and CMV-seronegative. Here the CDR3 DNA reads TGTGCCAGCAGCCAAGAGCGGGGAGGCACCGGGGAGCTGTTTTTT. This codes for CASSQERGGTGELFF.